The present entry profiles one TCR beta chain with its context. What it binds is not known. This sample stems from a study of T cell repertoires in cytomegalovirus infection. The wider study: HLA-B-restricted CMV epitopes that are well studied, plus recently identified HLA-C-restricted ones, were used by the study. Study-wide points: Dominating the ex vivo response were TCR beta clonotypes that were CMV-specific and HLA-C-restricted. The study identified carriers of CMV plus the relevant HLA from cumulative public TCR beta family frequency.

V dropped 4 bases and J dropped 2 bases, with 15 bases sitting between them. This CDR3 is built from 15 residues. Germline-derived CDR1 and CDR2 are MNHGY and SAAAGT. TCRdb ran MiXCR on the reads and lists one entry per CDR3 protein. Of about 770,000 distinct CDR3 sequences listed, roughly 29% are singletons. J is TRBJ2-7 and V is TRBV6-8, with D hard to call. The material was cultured CD8+ T cells from PBMCs, obtained from culture after CMV antigen stimulation. The receptor comes from a human donor in good health (CMV status not recorded). Some clones in this sample may be carry-over from other donors' samples. CDR3 sequence: CASSSGPWGTYEQYV. The CDR3 DNA is TGTGCCAGCAGTTCCGGCCCTTGGGGTACCTACGAGCAGTACGTC.